One and the same sample provided the 32 T cell receptor beta chains below, sequenced in a study of technical replicates of blood from several donors. The repertoire was sequenced with immunoSEQ multiplex PCR; TCRdb's copy has only in-frame clones and lacks some. This sample has 62,000 or so clones, with more than 75% found just once. Sequenced: PBMCs. These receptors all stem from a human donor in good health. Some clones in this sample may be carry-over from other donors' samples.

The V gene is TRBV27, the J gene TRBJ2-1; 7 nucleotides agree with TRBD2. This CDR3 has 15 amino acids. V lost 1 base and J lost 4; bases outside the gene matches: 4. CDR1 MNHEY and CDR2 SMNVEV come from the germline V gene (reference sequence). The chain's CDR3 is CASSLWRERYNEQFF. CDR3 in DNA: TGTGCCAGCAGTTTATGGCGGGAGAGATACAATGAGCAGTTCTTC.

The chain combines TRBV2 with TRBJ2-1; TRBD2 might be the D (7 bases). CDR1 and CDR2 from the germline V gene are SNHLY and FYNNEI. V was cut by 4 bases and J by 3 bases, with 10 bases left in between. The CDR3 sequence is 14 residues long. In DNA, the CDR3 is TGTGCCAGCAGTGCGGGGGGCGTCTACAATGAGCAGTTCTTC. Protein: CASSAGGVYNEQFF.

The rearrangement uses TRBV12-5 and TRBJ2-3, with TRBD2 matching over 12 bases. The CDR3 has 18 residues. V shed 1 base, J shed 0 bases, and the junction held 5 bases outside the gene matches. CDR1 LGHNT and CDR2 FRNRAP come from the germline V gene. DNA for the CDR3: TGTGCTAGTGGTTTGGGAGCTAGCGGGGGGGATAGCACAGATACGCAGTATTTT. Its translation is CASGLGASGGDSTDTQYF.

There are many counts of this clone. This CDR3 is also generated by other DNA sequences in the sample. The rearrangement links TRBV4-3 to TRBJ2-5; possible D gene TRBD2, 5 bases. Germline loops: CDR1 LGHNA, CDR2 YSLEER. This CDR3 is built from 13 residues. Trimming left V 0 bases short and J 5 bases short, with 7 bases between. The CDR3 DNA is TGCGCCAGCAGCCAAGATCCGGGGGAGACCCAGTACTTC. Translating gives CASSQDPGETQYF.

Relative to its sample, this clone is medium-sized. Other DNA sequences in the sample encode the same CDR3. This sequence joins TRBV27 and TRBJ2-7; TRBD2 matches 14 bases. CDR1 and CDR2 from the germline V gene are MNHEY and SMNVEV (reference sequence). The trim removed 8 bases at V and 5 bases at J, leaving 2 bases unmatched. CDR3 length: 13 residues. CDR3 in DNA: TGTGCCAGCGGGACTAGCGGGAGCAACGAGCAGTACTTC. This sequence encodes CASGTSGSNEQYF.

The chain recombines TRBV6-5 with TRBJ2-7; 9 bases are shared with TRBD1. V shed 0 bases and J 6 bases; nucleotides not matched to a gene: 6. This CDR3 is built from 15 residues. Germline CDR1 and CDR2: MNHEY and SVGAGI. This CDR3 reads CASSYSGQGIGEQYF. CDR3 in DNA: TGTGCCAGCAGTTACTCTGGACAGGGGATAGGCGAGCAGTACTTC.

V and J are TRBV11-2 and TRBJ1-4; tentative D call: TRBD1 (6 bases). With 4 bases removed from V and 3 bases from J, the gap between germline ends came to 15 bases. CDR3 size: 16 residues. CDR1 and CDR2 from the germline V gene are SGHAT and FQNNGV. The CDR3 region is CASSSQGFAANEKLFF. CDR3 coding DNA: TGTGCCAGCAGCTCTCAGGGGTTTGCGGCTAATGAAAAACTGTTTTTT. Looking up the rest from reference TRBV11-2 and TRBJ1-4 gives the full variable domain: EAGVAQSPRYKIIEKRQSVAFWCNPISGHATLYWYQQILGQGPKLLIQFQNNGVVDDSQLPKDRFSAERLKGVDSTLKIQPAKLEDSAVYLCASSSQGFAANEKLFFGSGTQLSVL.

The rearrangement uses TRBV7-2 and TRBJ2-1; maybe TRBD1 (5 bases). Looked up from germline, CDR1 is SGHTA and CDR2 is FQGNSA. This CDR3 has 13 amino acids. V lost 4 bases and J lost 3, with 7 bases in between. DNA of the CDR3: TGTGCCAGCAGCTGGCAGGGCTACAATGAGCAGTTCTTC. Translation: CASSWQGYNEQFF.

The chain links TRBV5-6 to TRBJ2-6; D is uncertain. The CDR3 totals 16 residues. Germline loops: CDR1 SGHDT, CDR2 YYEEEE. V was trimmed by 5 bases and J by 2 bases, leaving 14 bases between them. CDR3 loop: CASSIARRTGANVLTF. CDR3 nucleotide sequence: TGTGCCAGCAGTATTGCTAGGAGAACTGGGGCCAACGTCCTGACTTTC.

The rearrangement links TRBV19 to TRBJ1-5, with 12 positions matching TRBD1. CDR3 length: 17 amino acids. The germline CDR1 and CDR2 sequences are LNHDA and SQIVND (reference sequence). V was pared by 7 bases and J by 4 bases, with 11 bases of the junction left unmatched. In nucleotides, the CDR3 is TGTGCCAGTAAAGCGTCGGGACAGGGGGCTTGGAATCAGCCCCAGCATTTT. Protein product: CASKASGQGAWNQPQHF.

V usage is TRBV30 and J usage is TRBJ1-2; 7 bases fit TRBD1. From germline, CDR1 is GTSNPN and CDR2 SVGIG (reference sequence). The V and J ends lost 3 bases and 5 bases, in that order; junction bases with no gene match: 6. CDR3 size: 13 residues. CDR3 residues: CAWSPDRVYGYTF. The CDR3 bases are TGTGCCTGGAGCCCAGACAGGGTATATGGCTACACCTTC.

The rearrangement uses TRBV5-6 and TRBJ2-7; D unclear. Trimming pared 4 bases from V and 6 bases from J, leaving 8 bases between. The CDR3 is made up of 11 amino acids. Looked up from germline, CDR1 is SGHDT and CDR2 is YYEEEE. CDR3 residues: CASSRRGEQYF. The CDR3 coding sequence is TGTGCCAGCAGCCGGAGAGGCGAGCAGTACTTC.

The chain links TRBV5-1 to TRBJ2-3, with 7 bases that match TRBD2. V dropped 7 bases and J dropped 2; count of bases not matched to a gene: 7. CDR1 is SGHRS and CDR2 is YFSETQ in the germline V gene. CDR3 length: 14 residues. The CDR3 is CASSIAGPTDTQYF. CDR3 coding DNA: TGCGCCAGCTCAATAGCGGGCCCCACAGATACGCAGTATTTT.

The rearrangement joins TRBV13 to TRBJ2-7; 7 nucleotides match TRBD1. Germline V lookup: CDR1 PRHDT, CDR2 FYEKMQ (reference sequence). The junction had 8 bases not matched to a gene; V was cut back by 4 bases and J by 2 bases. The CDR3 runs to 15 residues. CDR3 coding DNA: TGTGCCAGCAGCTCTAAGGGGGCCTTTCCCTACGAGCAGTACTTC. Residues: CASSSKGAFPYEQYF.

J is TRBJ1-4 and V is TRBV4-3; 8 positions match TRBD1. V trimming: 0 bases; J trimming: 4 bases; junction bases outside the gene matches: 7. From germline, CDR1 is LGHNA and CDR2 YSLEER. This CDR3 comprises 17 residues. The CDR3 DNA follows: TGCGCCAGCAGCCAAGACTTGGCAGGGGGCGGTAATGAAAAACTGTTTTTT. Protein: CASSQDLAGGGNEKLFF.

The chain carries TRBV29-1 and TRBJ1-1, with 7 nucleotides matching TRBD1. The length of the CDR3 is 13 residues. After removal of 6 bases from V and 1 base from J, the junction contained 5 bases not matched to a gene. The germline V gene has CDR1 SQVTM and CDR2 ANQGSEA. CDR3 in DNA: TGCAGCGTGGCACAGGGGTGGAACACTGAAGCTTTCTTT. It specifies CSVAQGWNTEAFF.

The chain carries TRBV2 and TRBJ2-7; TRBD2 aligns across 7 bases. The V gene end was trimmed by 5 bases and the J gene end by 0 bases; junction bases not matched to a gene: 7. Per germline, CDR1 SNHLY and CDR2 FYNNEI. This CDR3 is 15 amino acids long. The CDR3 DNA follows: TGTGCCAGCAGTATTAGCGGGTCCAGCTCCTACGAGCAGTACTTC. Residues: CASSISGSSSYEQYF.

This sequence joins TRBV6-5 and TRBJ1-2, with TRBD1 as a possible D gene (5 bases). There are 15 residues in the CDR3. The germline V and J ends were trimmed by 6 bases and 9 bases, with 23 bases remaining between them. Looked up from germline, CDR1 is MNHEY and CDR2 is SVGAGI. CDR3 nucleotides: TGTGCCAGCAGGCCTCCCGGGGGGAACGGAATAAGCTACACCTTC. This codes for CASRPPGGNGISYTF.

The chain uses TRBV5-1 and TRBJ2-7; 7 nucleotides agree with TRBD1. The length of the CDR3 is 13 residues. V was clipped by 2 bases and J by 6 bases; unmatched bases: 5. From germline, CDR1 is SGHRS and CDR2 YFSETQ. CDR3 sequence reads: CASSFLDRAEQYF. The CDR3 DNA sequence: TGCGCCAGCAGCTTCCTCGACAGGGCCGAGCAGTACTTC.

The chain joins TRBV7-8 to TRBJ1-1; the D is unclear. V was trimmed by 5 bases and J by 0 bases, leaving 10 bases between them. Germline V lookup: CDR1 SGHVS, CDR2 FQNEAQ. The CDR3 has 14 amino acids. The CDR3 nucleotides read TGTGCCAGCAGCCTCGACACGCTGAACACTGAAGCTTTCTTT. This encodes CASSLDTLNTEAFF.

The chain is built from TRBV19 and TRBJ2-2; 12 nucleotides line up with TRBD2. The CDR3 covers 18 residues. V dropped 6 bases and J dropped 2; count of bases not matched to a gene: 10. Germline V gene lookup returns CDR1 LNHDA and CDR2 SQIVND (reference sequence). CDR3 in DNA: TGTGCCAGTAGGGCTGCTAGCGGGGGGGCTCGAAACACCGGGGAGCTGTTTTTT. It encodes CASRAASGGARNTGELFF.

CDR3 nucleotides: TGTGCCATCACGGGGGACAGGGCAAATGGCTACACCTTC. This sequence encodes CAITGDRANGYTF. The gene calls are TRBV10-3 and TRBJ1-2; 9 bases fit TRBD1. The length of the CDR3 is 13 residues. Germline assignment: CDR1 ENHRY and CDR2 SYGVKD. V gave up 7 bases and J gave up 6 bases; unmatched junction bases: 6.

This clone was observed a few times. The chain employs TRBV9 and TRBJ1-3; D gene unclear. The CDR3 is made up of 15 amino acids. CDR1 and CDR2 (germline): SGDLS, YYNGEE. V was cut by 1 base and J by 0 bases, with 8 bases left in between. CDR3 sequence reads: CASSVNGISGNTIYF. Written as DNA, the CDR3 is TGTGCCAGCAGCGTAAACGGTATCTCTGGAAACACCATATATTTT.

The chain couples TRBV19 to TRBJ2-7; weak D call: TRBD1 (5 bases). V lost 0 bases and J lost 2, with 8 bases in between. The CDR3 runs 14 residues. Germline V gene sequence: CDR1 LNHDA, CDR2 SQIVND (reference sequence). CDR3 bases: TGTGCCAGTAGTATAGATGACAGTACCTACGAGCAGTACTTC. Encoded protein: CASSIDDSTYEQYF.

Here the CDR3 DNA reads TGTGCCAGCAGCGGACCCACGGCGGGCCGGTACCTCGAGACCCAGTACTTC. Translating gives CASSGPTAGRYLETQYF. The chain joins TRBV7-9 to TRBJ2-5; D may be TRBD2 (5 bases). Germline V lookup: CDR1 SEHNR, CDR2 FQNEAQ (reference sequence). Trimming cost V 5 bases and J 5 bases, with 24 bases left between them. The CDR3 has 17 residues.

The chain employs TRBV29-1 and TRBJ2-1; D is possibly TRBD2 (6 bases). V lost 7 bases and J lost 6, with 16 bases in between. The CDR3 spans 13 residues. From germline, CDR1 is SQVTM and CDR2 ANQGSEA. The CDR3: CSESHGGGNEQFF. The CDR3 DNA follows: TGCAGCGAATCTCACGGGGGAGGCAATGAGCAGTTCTTC.

This chain uses TRBV6-5 with TRBJ2-2, with 7 positions matching TRBD1. The junction had 7 bases not matched to a gene; V was cut back by 5 bases and J by 10 bases. Germline lookup yields CDR1 MNHEY and CDR2 SVGAGI. CDR3 length: 13 amino acids. In DNA, the CDR3 is TGTGCCAGCAGTCGACAGGGTTCCGAGGAGCTGTTTTTT. Protein sequence: CASSRQGSEELFF.

The J gene is TRBJ1-2, the V gene TRBV10-3, with 9 bases that match TRBD1. J lost 8 bases, V lost 2 bases, and 9 bases had no gene match. CDR3 size: 15 residues. Germline V gene sequence: CDR1 ENHRY, CDR2 SYGVKD. CDR3 in amino acids: CAISEGQGLLGGYTF. In DNA, the CDR3 is TGTGCCATCAGTGAGGGACAGGGGCTTTTGGGCGGCTACACCTTC.

This clone has only one observation. The CDR3: CASASSLRETQYF. Written as DNA, the CDR3 is TGTGCCAGCGCGTCGAGCCTTCGAGAGACCCAGTACTTC. The rearrangement joins TRBV2 to TRBJ2-5; no clear D gene. This CDR3 spans 13 amino acids. Between the trimmed V and J ends, which lost 8 bases and 4 bases, there was a span of 14 bases. Germline V gene sequence: CDR1 SNHLY, CDR2 FYNNEI.

The chain is built from TRBV2 and TRBJ2-5, with a possible D match to TRBD1 (6 bases). V lost 11 bases to trimming and J lost 2 bases, with 12 bases between them. Germline CDR1 reads SNHLY; CDR2 reads FYNNEI. The CDR3 covers 12 residues. The CDR3: CASGAFQETQYF. In nucleotides, the CDR3 is TGTGCCTCAGGGGCCTTTCAAGAGACCCAGTACTTC.

The J gene is TRBJ2-1, the V gene TRBV4-1; 7 bases line up with TRBD2. Trimming at V came to 3 bases and at J to 7 bases, leaving 12 bases not matched to a gene. This CDR3 has 16 residues. In germline, CDR1 is MGHRA, CDR2 YSYEKL. The CDR3 bases are TGCGCCAGCAGCCATCCCGGGTCGGGGGGAGGGAATGAGCAGTTCTTC. It translates to CASSHPGSGGGNEQFF.

J is TRBJ2-7 and V is TRBV27; 7 positions match TRBD1. V shed 5 bases, J shed 5 bases, and the junction held 3 bases outside the gene matches. The CDR3 runs to 12 residues. Per the germline V gene, CDR1 is MNHEY and CDR2 is SMNVEV (reference sequence). CDR3 bases: TGTGCCAGCAGTATCACAGGGGACGAGCAGTACTTC. As protein: CASSITGDEQYF.